Listed here is a single TCR beta chain. No antigen is known for it. The V gene's germline CDR1 is LGHNA and CDR2 YSLEER. This CDR3 is built from 18 residues. Germline trimming cut 0 bases from V and 0 bases from J; bases unmatched to any gene: 6. The sample is drawn from a study of T cell responses to AZD1222 COVID-19 vaccine. Study observations and caveats: Repertoires were collected only later (after the peak T cell response had occurred).

The table came from immunoSEQ multiplex PCR; TCRdb's copy has only in-frame clones and leaves some out. Counted here are approximately 97,000 clones, roughly nine tenths occurring once; the ten biggest clones make up around 6.8%. The J gene is TRBJ2-3, the V gene TRBV4-3; 10 bases line up with TRBD2. The source material was peripheral blood, sampled on day 0 of AZD1222 vaccination. The sequence came from an adult in good health. The CDR3 region has the DNA TGCGCCAGCAGCCAAGAGGACCTAGCGGGGGCCAGCACAGATACGCAGTATTTT. As protein: CASSQEDLAGASTDTQYF.